Below are 20 T cell receptor beta chains sequenced from a single sample in a study of long-term antiretroviral therapy in people with HIV. They ran version v3.0 of the immunoSEQ assay at survey level. Profiling relied on immunoSEQ multiplex PCR, and the TCRdb table lists in-frame clones only, not all of them. The sample carries approximately 24,000 clones, about 91% recorded once. The source material was unsorted PBMCs, sampled 1.8 years before starting antiretroviral therapy. All receptors derive from a man aged 45-65 years with HIV.

The V call is TRBV5-1, the J call TRBJ2-1, with no clear D. V lost 3 bases, J lost 8 bases, and 18 bases lay in between. CDR3 length: 15 residues. Germline-derived CDR1 and CDR2 are SGHRS and YFSETQ. CDR3 in amino acids: CASSSFYPNVDEQFF. Here the CDR3 DNA reads TGCGCCAGCAGCTCGTTCTACCCTAACGTAGATGAGCAGTTCTTC.

The chain has TRBV7-3 and TRBJ2-2, with 8 positions matching TRBD2. CDR1 and CDR2 (germline): SGHTA, FQGTGA. The CDR3 is 15 amino acids. V lost 3 bases, J lost 4 bases, and 4 bases stayed unmatched. The CDR3 is CASSFGGAGTGELFF. CDR3 nucleotide sequence: TGTGCCAGCAGCTTCGGGGGGGCTGGCACCGGGGAGCTGTTTTTT.

This clone was seen just once. The chain uses TRBV10-3 and TRBJ2-5, with TRBD1 matching over 8 bases. Germline V gene sequence: CDR1 ENHRY, CDR2 SYGVKD. The CDR3 has 14 residues. Trimming took 8 bases from V and 2 from J; bases not matched to a gene: 7. This CDR3 reads CAIRQGLGQETQYF. The CDR3 region has the DNA TGTGCCATCCGACAGGGGCTTGGGCAAGAGACCCAGTACTTC.

This clone was observed a few times. The chain joins TRBV6-1 to TRBJ1-2; no reliable D call. The germline CDR1 and CDR2 sequences are MNHNS and SASEGT. The CDR3 has 11 amino acids. V lost 4 bases and J lost 4, with 4 bases in between. The DNA of the CDR3 is TGTGCCAGCAGTGTGCTCTATGGCTACACCTTC. Its translation is CASSVLYGYTF.

The rearrangement joins TRBV6-5 to TRBJ1-5; 9 positions match TRBD1. CDR1 is MNHEY and CDR2 is SVGAGI in the germline V gene. Trimming at V came to 2 bases and at J to 2 bases, leaving 1 base not matched to a gene. This CDR3 is built from 15 residues. CDR3 amino acids: CASSYDRGGNQPQHF. CDR3 in DNA: TGTGCCAGCAGTTACGACAGGGGGGGCAATCAGCCCCAGCATTTT.

As concerns this clone: One end of the junction is discordant with germline, which a read error may explain. J is TRBJ2-1 and V is TRBV5-1; the D gene is possibly TRBD2 (5 bases). This CDR3 contains 15 residues. Looked up from germline, CDR1 is SGHRS and CDR2 is YFSETQ. The CDR3 sequence is CASRLGGSSYNEQFF. The CDR3 nucleotides are TGCGCCAGCAGGTTGGGTGGGAGCTCCTACAATGAGCAGTTCTTC.

This clone was detected only a few times. Within the sample, other DNA sequences also encode this same CDR3. V is TRBV6-5 and J is TRBJ2-6; D is unresolved. Trimming took 2 bases from V and 2 from J, leaving 1 base between them. The CDR3 is 13 amino acids. CDR1 and CDR2 from the germline V gene are MNHEY and SVGAGI. The CDR3 bases are TGTGCCAGCAGTTACGCTGGGGCCAACGTCCTGACTTTC. Its protein product is CASSYAGANVLTF.

The CDR3 DNA sequence: TGCGCCAGCAGCTTCAGCACAGGGGACTCCTACGAGCAGTACTTC. It encodes CASSFSTGDSYEQYF. V gene TRBV5-1 combines with J gene TRBJ2-7, with 7 bases aligning to TRBD1. Germline V lookup: CDR1 SGHRS, CDR2 YFSETQ. The CDR3 has 15 amino acids. V lost 2 bases and J lost 0; bases outside the gene matches: 5.

The chain recombines TRBV5-6 with TRBJ2-2; TRBD2 matches at 7 bases. After removal of 1 base from V and 2 bases from J, the junction contained 5 bases not matched to a gene. There are 16 residues in the CDR3. Looked up from germline, CDR1 is SGHDT and CDR2 is YYEEEE. The CDR3: CASSLYGLDNTGELFF. The CDR3 region has the DNA TGTGCCAGCAGCTTGTACGGACTAGACAACACCGGGGAGCTGTTTTTT. Drawing the rest from reference TRBV5-6 and TRBJ2-2, the complete variable domain is DAGVTQSPTHLIKTRGQQVTLRCSPKSGHDTVSWYQQALGQGPQFIFQYYEEEERQRGNFPDRFSGHQFPNYSSELNVNALLLGDSALYLCASSLYGLDNTGELFFGEGSRLTVL.

The chain carries TRBV28 and TRBJ1-1, with TRBD1 matching 7 bases. Germline assignment: CDR1 MDHEN and CDR2 SYDVKM. This CDR3 is 12 amino acids long. With 5 bases clipped from V and 5 bases from J, the junction kept 2 bases outside the gene matches. This CDR3 is CASSTGATEAFF. CDR3 in DNA: TGTGCCAGCAGTACAGGGGCTACTGAAGCTTTCTTT.

The rearrangement links TRBV4-3 to TRBJ1-1; no reliable D call. Trimming pared 5 bases from V and 6 bases from J, leaving 16 bases between. Germline values: CDR1 LGHNA, CDR2 YSLEER. This CDR3 is 14 amino acids long. The CDR3 loop is CASSLVWEMAEAFF. The CDR3 DNA is TGCGCCAGCAGCTTAGTTTGGGAGATGGCTGAAGCTTTCTTT.

This sequence joins TRBV15 and TRBJ1-4; D remains unclear. The CDR3 contains 14 residues. Trimming took 7 bases from V and 3 from J, leaving 12 bases between them. Per germline, CDR1 LNHNV and CDR2 YYDKDF (reference sequence). The CDR3 is CATTRSAANEKLFF. Written as DNA, the CDR3 is TGTGCCACCACCCGCTCCGCGGCTAATGAAAAACTGTTTTTT.

This clone was seen only once. The chain couples TRBV28 to TRBJ2-5; TRBD1 aligns across 9 bases. CDR3 size: 17 residues. Germline trimming cut 2 bases from V and 0 bases from J; bases unmatched to any gene: 7. Germline V gives CDR1 MDHEN, CDR2 SYDVKM. The CDR3: CASSLLGDREYQETQYF. DNA for the CDR3: TGTGCCAGCAGTTTACTGGGGGACAGGGAGTACCAAGAGACCCAGTACTTC. Looking up the rest from reference TRBV28 and TRBJ2-5 gives the full variable domain: DVKVTQSSRYLVKRTGEKVFLECVQDMDHENMFWYRQDPGLGLRLIYFSYDVKMKEKGDIPEGYSVSREKKERFSLILESASTNQTSMYLCASSLLGDREYQETQYFGPGTRLLVL.

Only one count was recorded for this clone. The chain links TRBV7-2 to TRBJ2-7; TRBD2 is a possible D gene (6 bases). Germline V gene data show CDR1 as SGHTA and CDR2 as FQGNSA. The CDR3 covers 15 residues. With 1 base removed from V and 4 bases from J, the gap between germline ends came to 14 bases. The CDR3 DNA reads TGTGCCAGCAGCTTAGTCGGGTCTAGCGCTTACGAGCAGTACTTC. Its protein product is CASSLVGSSAYEQYF.

The rearrangement joins TRBV9 to TRBJ1-5; possible D gene TRBD1, 6 bases. V was pared by 4 bases and J by 4 bases, with 6 bases between. Germline V gene sequence: CDR1 SGDLS, CDR2 YYNGEE. The CDR3 has 12 residues. In DNA form, the CDR3 reads TGTGCCAGCAGCCAGGGGAATCAGCCCCAGCATTTT. This gives the protein CASSQGNQPQHF.

The chain joins TRBV18 to TRBJ2-7; D is unclear. Trimming removed 0 bases at V and 1 base at J, with 7 bases between. The V gene's germline CDR1 is KGHSH and CDR2 LQKENI. The CDR3 consists of 14 residues. The CDR3: CASSPPQPSYEQYF. The CDR3 region has the DNA TGTGCCAGCTCACCACCCCAGCCTTCCTACGAGCAGTACTTC.

The chain is built from TRBV9 and TRBJ2-1, with TRBD2 identical over 8 bases. Germline V gene sequence: CDR1 SGDLS, CDR2 YYNGEE. This CDR3 has 15 residues. V was clipped by 3 bases and J by 3 bases; unmatched bases: 5. The CDR3 loop is CASSGSGTHYNEQFF. The CDR3, as DNA: TGTGCCAGCAGCGGTAGCGGGACCCACTACAATGAGCAGTTCTTC.

The chain has TRBV28 and TRBJ2-6; D is uncertain. This CDR3 has 15 amino acids. Trimming cost V 7 bases and J 0 bases, with 10 bases left between them. Germline-derived CDR1 and CDR2 are MDHEN and SYDVKM. The CDR3 is CASMEKSSGANVLTF. The CDR3 region has the DNA TGTGCCAGCATGGAGAAGAGCTCTGGGGCCAACGTCCTGACTTTC.

The chain recombines TRBV5-1 with TRBJ2-3, with a possible D match to TRBD2 (5 bases). The CDR3 runs 16 residues. The germline V gene encodes CDR1 SGHRS and CDR2 YFSETQ. V was cut by 1 base and J by 2 bases, with 14 bases left in between. CDR3 sequence: CASSLTGIPPTDTQYF. The CDR3 DNA follows: TGCGCCAGCAGCTTGACCGGGATTCCGCCCACAGATACGCAGTATTTT.

This clone appeared once. The chain joins TRBV5-1 to TRBJ2-7; 7 positions match TRBD1. The germline gives CDR1 SGHRS, CDR2 YFSETQ. The ends lost 2 bases at V and 2 bases at J; junction bases unmatched: 10. CDR3 size: 16 residues. The CDR3 protein is CASSFDRARNPYEQYF. The CDR3, as DNA: TGCGCCAGCAGCTTCGACAGGGCTCGAAACCCCTACGAGCAGTACTTC.